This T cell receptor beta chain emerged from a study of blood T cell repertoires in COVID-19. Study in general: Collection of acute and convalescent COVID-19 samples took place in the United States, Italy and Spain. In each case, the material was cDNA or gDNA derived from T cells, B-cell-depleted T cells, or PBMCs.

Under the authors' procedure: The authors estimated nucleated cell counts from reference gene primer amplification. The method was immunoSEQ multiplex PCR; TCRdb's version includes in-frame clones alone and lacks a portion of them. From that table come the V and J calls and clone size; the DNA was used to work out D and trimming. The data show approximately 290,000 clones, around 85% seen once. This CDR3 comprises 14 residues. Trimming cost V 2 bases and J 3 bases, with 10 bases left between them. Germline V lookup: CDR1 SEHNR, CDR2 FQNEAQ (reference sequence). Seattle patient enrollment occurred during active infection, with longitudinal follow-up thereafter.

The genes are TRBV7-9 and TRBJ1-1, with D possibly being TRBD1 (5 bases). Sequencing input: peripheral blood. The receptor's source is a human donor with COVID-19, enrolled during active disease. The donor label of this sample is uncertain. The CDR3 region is CASSLYTGDTEAFF. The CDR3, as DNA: TGTGCCAGCAGCTTATACACAGGAGACACTGAAGCTTTCTTT. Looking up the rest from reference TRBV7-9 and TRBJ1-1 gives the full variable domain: DTGVSQNPRHKITKRGQNVTFRCDPISEHNRLYWYRQTLGQGPEFLTYFQNEAQLEKSRLLSDRFSAERPKGSFSTLEIQRTEQGDSAMYLCASSLYTGDTEAFFGQGTRLTVV.